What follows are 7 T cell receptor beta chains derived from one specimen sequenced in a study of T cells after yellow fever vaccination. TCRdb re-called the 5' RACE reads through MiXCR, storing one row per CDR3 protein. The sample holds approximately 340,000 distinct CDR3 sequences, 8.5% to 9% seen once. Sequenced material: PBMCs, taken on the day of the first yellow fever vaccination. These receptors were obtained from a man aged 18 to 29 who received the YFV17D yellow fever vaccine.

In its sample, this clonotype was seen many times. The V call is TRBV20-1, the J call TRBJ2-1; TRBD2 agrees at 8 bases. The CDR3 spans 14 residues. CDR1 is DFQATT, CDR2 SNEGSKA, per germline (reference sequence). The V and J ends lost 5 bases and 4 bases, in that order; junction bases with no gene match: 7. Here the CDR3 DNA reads TGCAGTGCTCGAAGCGGGGGCGTGTACAATGAGCAGTTCTTC. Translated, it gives CSARSGGVYNEQFF.

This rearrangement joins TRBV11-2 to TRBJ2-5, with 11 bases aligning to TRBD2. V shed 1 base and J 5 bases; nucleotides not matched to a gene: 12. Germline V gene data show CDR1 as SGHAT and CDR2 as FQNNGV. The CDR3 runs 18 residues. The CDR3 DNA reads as TGTGCCAGCAGCTTAGGGACTAGCGGGCCTCACCTCGTTGAGACCCAGTACTTC. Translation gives CASSLGTSGPHLVETQYF.

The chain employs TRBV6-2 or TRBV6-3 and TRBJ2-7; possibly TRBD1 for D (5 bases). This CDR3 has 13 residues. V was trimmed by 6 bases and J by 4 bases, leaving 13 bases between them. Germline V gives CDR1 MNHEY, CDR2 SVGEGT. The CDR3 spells CASSDGHKYEQYV. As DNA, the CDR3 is TGTGCCAGCAGCGACGGACATAAGTACGAGCAGTACGTC.

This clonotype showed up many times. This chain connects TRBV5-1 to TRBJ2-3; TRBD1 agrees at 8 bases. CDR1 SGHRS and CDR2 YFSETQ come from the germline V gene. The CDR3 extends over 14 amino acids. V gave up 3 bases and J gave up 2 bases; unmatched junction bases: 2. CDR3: CASSWTGPTDTQYF. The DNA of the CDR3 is TGCGCCAGCAGCTGGACAGGGCCCACAGATACGCAGTATTTT.

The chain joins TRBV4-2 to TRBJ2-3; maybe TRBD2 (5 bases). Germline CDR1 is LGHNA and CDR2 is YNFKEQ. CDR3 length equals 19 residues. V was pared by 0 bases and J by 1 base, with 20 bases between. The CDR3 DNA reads TGTGCCAGCAGCCAAGACCCGAAGGGATCGGGGAGTCGCACAGATACGCAGTATTTT. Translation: CASSQDPKGSGSRTDTQYF.

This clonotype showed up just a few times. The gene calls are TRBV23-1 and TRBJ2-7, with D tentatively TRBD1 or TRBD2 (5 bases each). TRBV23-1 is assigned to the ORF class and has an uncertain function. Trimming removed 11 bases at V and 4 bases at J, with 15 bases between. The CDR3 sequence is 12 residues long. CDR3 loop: CASTRGWYEQYV. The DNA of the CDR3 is TGCGCCTCCACGAGGGGATGGTACGAGCAGTACGTC.

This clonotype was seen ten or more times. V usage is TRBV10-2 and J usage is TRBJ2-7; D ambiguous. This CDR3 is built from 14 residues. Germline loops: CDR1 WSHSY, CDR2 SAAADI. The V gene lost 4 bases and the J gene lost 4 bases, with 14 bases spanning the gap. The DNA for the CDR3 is TGCGCCAGCAGTGCCCCCCGTTTGGGTTACGAGCAGTACTTC. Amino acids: CASSAPRLGYEQYF.